This T cell receptor beta chain was identified in a study of response to subunit inactivated influenza vaccine. General study results and limits: Few additional T cells are recruited per seasonal influenza vaccination, authors suggested.

The CDR3 is 14 amino acids. Trimming shortened V by 6 bases and J by 6 bases, and 14 bases separated the two germline ends. This clonotype was counted a few times. Its cognate antigen is unknown. Via MiXCR, TCRdb re-called the RT-PCR reads, giving one row per CDR3 protein. The table lists some 850,000 distinct CDR3 sequences, roughly 20% of them singletons, with approximately 11% in the top ten. The chain recombines TRBV12-3 or TRBV12-4 with TRBJ2-2; D may be TRBD1 (5 bases). The TCR comes from a man aged 50 to 59 who received an inactivated influenza vaccine. The sample consisted of PBMCs from blood, taken 4 to 6 days after vaccination. CDR3 sequence: CASRSQGYSGELFF. The DNA of the CDR3 is TGTGCCAGCAGATCCCAGGGATACTCCGGGGAGCTGTTTTTT.